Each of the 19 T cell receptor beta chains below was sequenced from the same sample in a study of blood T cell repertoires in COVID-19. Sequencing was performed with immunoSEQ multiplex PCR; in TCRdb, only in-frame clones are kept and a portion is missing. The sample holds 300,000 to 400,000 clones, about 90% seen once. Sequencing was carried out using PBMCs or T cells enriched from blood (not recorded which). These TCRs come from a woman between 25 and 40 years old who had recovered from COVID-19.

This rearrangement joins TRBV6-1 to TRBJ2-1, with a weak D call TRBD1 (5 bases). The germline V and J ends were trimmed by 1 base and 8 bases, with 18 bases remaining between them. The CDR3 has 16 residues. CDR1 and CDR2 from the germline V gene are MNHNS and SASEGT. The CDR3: CASSEEVGRGYDEQFF. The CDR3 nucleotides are TGTGCCAGCAGTGAAGAAGTGGGAAGGGGATACGATGAGCAGTTCTTC.

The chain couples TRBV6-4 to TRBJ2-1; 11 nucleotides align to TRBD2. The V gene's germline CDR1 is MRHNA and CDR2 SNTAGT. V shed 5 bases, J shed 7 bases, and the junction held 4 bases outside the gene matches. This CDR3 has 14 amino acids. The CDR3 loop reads CASSPTSGGNEQFF. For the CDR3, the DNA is TGTGCCAGCAGTCCCACTAGCGGGGGTAATGAGCAGTTCTTC.

The CDR3 DNA reads TGTGCCAGCAGCACAGGGGGCCTGAACACTGAAGCTTTCTTT. Translated: CASSTGGLNTEAFF. The chain is built from TRBV5-5 and TRBJ1-1; TRBD1 matches at 9 bases. Germline V gives CDR1 SGHKS, CDR2 YYEKEE (reference sequence). J lost 0 bases, V lost 4 bases, and 1 base had no gene match. The CDR3 is 14 amino acids.

The CDR3 DNA reads as TGTGCCAGCAGCCATCAGTCCCAGGGCTGGAGAGAGACCCAGTACTTC. Translating gives CASSHQSQGWRETQYF. The V call is TRBV3-1 (or the pseudogene TRBV3-2), the J call TRBJ2-5; perhaps TRBD1 as D (5 bases). The germline V gene encodes CDR1 LGHDT and CDR2 YNNKEL (reference sequence). The length of the CDR3 is 16 residues. V was cut by 3 bases and J by 4 bases, with 18 bases left in between.

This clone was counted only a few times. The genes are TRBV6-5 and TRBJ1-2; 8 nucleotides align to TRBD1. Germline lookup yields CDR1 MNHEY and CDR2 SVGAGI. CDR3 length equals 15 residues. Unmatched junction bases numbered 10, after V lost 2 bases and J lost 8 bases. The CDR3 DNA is TGTGCCAGCAGTTACCGGCGGCAGGGGGCGCGGGGCTACACCTTC. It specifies CASSYRRQGARGYTF.

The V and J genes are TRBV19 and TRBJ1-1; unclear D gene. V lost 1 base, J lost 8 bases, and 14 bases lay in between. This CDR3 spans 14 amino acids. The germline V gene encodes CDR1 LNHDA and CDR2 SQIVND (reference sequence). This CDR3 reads CASSIGSAGTEAFF. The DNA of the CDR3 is TGTGCCAGTAGTATAGGTTCGGCGGGCACCGAAGCTTTCTTT.

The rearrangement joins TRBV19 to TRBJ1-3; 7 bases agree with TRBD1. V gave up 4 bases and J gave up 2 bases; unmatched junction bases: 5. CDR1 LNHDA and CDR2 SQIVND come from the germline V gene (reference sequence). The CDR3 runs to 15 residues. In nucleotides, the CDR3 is TGTGCCAGTAGTAGACAGGGACAAGCTGGAAACACCATATATTTT. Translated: CASSRQGQAGNTIYF.

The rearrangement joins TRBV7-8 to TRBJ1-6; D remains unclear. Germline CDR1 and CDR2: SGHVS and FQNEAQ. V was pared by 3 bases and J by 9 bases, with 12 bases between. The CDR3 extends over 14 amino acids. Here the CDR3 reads CASSLEGSSSPLHF. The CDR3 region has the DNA TGTGCCAGCAGCTTGGAGGGCTCTAGTTCACCCCTCCACTTT.

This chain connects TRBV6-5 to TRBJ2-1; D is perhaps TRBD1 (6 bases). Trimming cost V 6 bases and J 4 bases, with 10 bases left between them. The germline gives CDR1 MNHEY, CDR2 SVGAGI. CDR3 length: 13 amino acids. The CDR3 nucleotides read TGTGCCAGCAGGGGCAGGGGTTACAATGAGCAGTTCTTC. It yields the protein CASRGRGYNEQFF.

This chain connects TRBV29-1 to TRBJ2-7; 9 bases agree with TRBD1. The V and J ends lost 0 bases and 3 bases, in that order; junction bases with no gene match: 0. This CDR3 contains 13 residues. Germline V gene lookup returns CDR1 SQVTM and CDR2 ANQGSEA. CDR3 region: CSVEETGGYEQYF. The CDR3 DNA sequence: TGCAGCGTTGAAGAGACAGGGGGCTACGAGCAGTACTTC.

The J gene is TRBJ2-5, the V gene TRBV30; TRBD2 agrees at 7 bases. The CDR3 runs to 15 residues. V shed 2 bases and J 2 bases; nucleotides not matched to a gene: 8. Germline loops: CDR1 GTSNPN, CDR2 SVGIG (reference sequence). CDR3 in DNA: TGTGCCTGGAGTTTGGCGGGGGACGTACAAGAGACCCAGTACTTC. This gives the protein CAWSLAGDVQETQYF.

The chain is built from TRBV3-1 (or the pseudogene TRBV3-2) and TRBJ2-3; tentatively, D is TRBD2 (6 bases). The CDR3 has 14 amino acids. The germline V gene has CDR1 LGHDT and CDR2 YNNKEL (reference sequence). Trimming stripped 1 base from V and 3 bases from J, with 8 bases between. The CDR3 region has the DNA TGTGCCAGCAGCCAAGTCGGGGGAACAGATACGCAGTATTTT. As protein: CASSQVGGTDTQYF.

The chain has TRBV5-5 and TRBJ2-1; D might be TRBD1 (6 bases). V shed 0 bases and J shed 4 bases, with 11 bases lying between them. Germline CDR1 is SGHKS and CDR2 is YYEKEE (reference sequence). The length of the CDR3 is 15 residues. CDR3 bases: TGTGCCAGCAGCTTGGGGCTCAGGGGATACAATGAGCAGTTCTTC. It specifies CASSLGLRGYNEQFF.

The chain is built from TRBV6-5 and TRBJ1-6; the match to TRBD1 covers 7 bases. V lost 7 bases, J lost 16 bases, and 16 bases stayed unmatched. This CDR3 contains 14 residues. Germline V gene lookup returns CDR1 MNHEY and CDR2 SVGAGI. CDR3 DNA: TGTGCCAGCACCACTGAACCGGGACAGATAACACTCCACTTT. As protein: CASTTEPGQITLHF.

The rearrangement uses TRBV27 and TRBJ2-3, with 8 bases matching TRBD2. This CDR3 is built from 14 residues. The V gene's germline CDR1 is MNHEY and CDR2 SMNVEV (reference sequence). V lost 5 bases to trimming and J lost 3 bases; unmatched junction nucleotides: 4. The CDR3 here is CASSLGLETDTQYF. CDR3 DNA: TGTGCCAGCAGTCTGGGACTAGAGACAGATACGCAGTATTTT.

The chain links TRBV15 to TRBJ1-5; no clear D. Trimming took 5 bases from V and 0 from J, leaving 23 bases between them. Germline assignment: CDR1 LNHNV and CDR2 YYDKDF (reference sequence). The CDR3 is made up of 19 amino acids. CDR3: CATSRGSFSQTYSNQPQHF. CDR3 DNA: TGTGCCACCAGCCGAGGGTCCTTTAGCCAGACTTATAGCAATCAGCCCCAGCATTTT.

CDR3 in amino acids: CATSDTRTGIYEQYF. The DNA for the CDR3 is TGTGCCACCAGTGATACAAGAACAGGGATCTACGAGCAGTACTTC. The V gene is TRBV24-1, the J gene TRBJ2-7; TRBD1 is a possible D gene (6 bases). The CDR3 totals 15 residues. Per germline, CDR1 KGHDR and CDR2 SFDVKD. V was pared by 3 bases and J by 3 bases, with 14 bases between.

The chain's CDR3 is CASSFAREATQYF. CDR3 nucleotide sequence: TGTGCCAGCAGTTTCGCCAGGGAGGCGACCCAGTACTTC. V and J are TRBV27 and TRBJ2-5; D might be TRBD2 (6 bases). Trimming cost V 3 bases and J 7 bases, with 12 bases left between them. Per germline, CDR1 MNHEY and CDR2 SMNVEV (reference sequence). This CDR3 has 13 residues.

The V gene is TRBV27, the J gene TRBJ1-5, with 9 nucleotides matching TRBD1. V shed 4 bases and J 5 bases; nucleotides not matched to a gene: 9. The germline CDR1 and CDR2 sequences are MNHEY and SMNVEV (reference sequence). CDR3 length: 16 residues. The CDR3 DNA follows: TGTGCCAGCAGTTCCCGGACAGGGGTTGGGGATCAGCCCCAGCATTTT. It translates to CASSSRTGVGDQPQHF.